These 30 T cell receptor beta chains were all obtained from the same sample, sequenced in a study of blood T cell repertoires in COVID-19. Libraries were prepared by immunoSEQ multiplex PCR; TCRdb keeps only in-frame clonotypes and omits some of them. The table includes around 120,000 clones, 70% to 90% detected once. Sequencing was performed on peripheral blood. These receptors were collected from a middle-aged man with acute or convalescent COVID-19.

The gene calls are TRBV5-4 and TRBJ2-3, with 13 nucleotides matching TRBD2. In germline, CDR1 is SGHNT, CDR2 YYREEE (reference sequence). J lost 3 bases, V lost 5 bases, and 6 bases had no gene match. CDR3 length equals 16 residues. CDR3 nucleotides: TGTGCCAGCAGACACGGACTAGCGGGAGTAACAGATACGCAGTATTTT. Translating gives CASRHGLAGVTDTQYF. The full variable domain, its missing parts supplied by reference TRBV5-4 and TRBJ2-3, is ETGVTQSPTHLIKTRGQQVTLRCSSQSGHNTVSWYQQALGQGPQFIFQYYREEENGRGNFPPRFSGLQFPNYSSELNVNALELDDSALYLCASRHGLAGVTDTQYFGPGTRLTVL.

The J gene is TRBJ1-1, the V gene TRBV5-1; tentatively, D is TRBD1 (6 bases). V was pared by 2 bases and J by 0 bases, with 20 bases between. CDR1 SGHRS and CDR2 YFSETQ come from the germline V gene. The CDR3 loop spans 18 amino acids. CDR3 in amino acids: CASSFDQQGAIMNTEAFF. DNA of the CDR3: TGCGCCAGCAGCTTCGACCAACAGGGAGCCATCATGAACACTGAAGCTTTCTTT.

The rearrangement joins TRBV20-1 to TRBJ2-5; TRBD2 matches 12 bases. This CDR3 region has 17 residues. J lost 4 bases, V lost 3 bases, and 12 bases had no gene match. Germline CDR1 and CDR2: DFQATT and SNEGSKA (reference sequence). CDR3 nucleotides: TGCAGTGCTAGTCCCATGACTAGCGGGGGTCGCAGAGAGACCCAGTACTTC. This sequence encodes CSASPMTSGGRRETQYF.

The chain links TRBV19 to TRBJ1-3, with unresolved D. Deletions cut 3 bases from V and 0 bases from J, with 9 bases between. In germline, CDR1 is LNHDA, CDR2 SQIVND (reference sequence). The CDR3 sequence is 15 residues long. This CDR3 reads CASSIRVISGNTIYF. CDR3 nucleotides: TGTGCCAGTAGTATCCGCGTTATCTCTGGAAACACCATATATTTT.

The chain has TRBV21-1 and TRBJ1-3; whether TRBD1, the table's D call, matches the DNA was not checked. TRBV21-1 is flagged as a pseudogene. This CDR3 is built from 16 residues. For the CDR3, the DNA is TGTGCCAGCAGTCTTCGGACAGGGCTCTCTGGAAACACCATATATTTT. It codes for CASSLRTGLSGNTIYF.

This chain joins TRBV5-6 and TRBJ2-7; 7 bases agree with TRBD1. Germline values: CDR1 SGHDT, CDR2 YYEEEE. The CDR3 has 14 residues. V was clipped by 0 bases and J by 7 bases; unmatched bases: 7. The CDR3 coding sequence is TGTGCCAGCAGCTTGGGACAGGGATCGGGGGAGCAGTACTTC. Translating it yields CASSLGQGSGEQYF.

The V call is TRBV19, the J call TRBJ1-2; TRBD1 aligns across 7 bases. Germline V gene lookup returns CDR1 LNHDA and CDR2 SQIVND (reference sequence). V shed 5 bases, J shed 2 bases, and the junction held 14 bases outside the gene matches. This CDR3 comprises 17 residues. The CDR3 coding sequence is TGTGCCAGTAGTGGGCCCTTGACAGGGAGGAAGAACTATGGCTACACCTTC. Amino acid sequence: CASSGPLTGRKNYGYTF.

V usage is TRBV24-1 and J usage is TRBJ1-4, with 8 bases fitting TRBD1. CDR3 length: 15 amino acids. V lost 3 bases to trimming and J lost 8 bases; unmatched junction nucleotides: 7. CDR1 KGHDR and CDR2 SFDVKD come from the germline V gene. The CDR3 region has the DNA TGTGCCACCAGTGATCCGACAGGGGAGGGCGAAAAACTGTTTTTT. This sequence encodes CATSDPTGEGEKLFF.

V and J are TRBV18 and TRBJ2-7; weak D call: TRBD2 (6 bases). V gave up 2 bases and J gave up 5 bases, with 13 bases separating them. Germline V gene lookup returns CDR1 KGHSH and CDR2 LQKENI. The CDR3 consists of 14 residues. CDR3 nucleotide sequence: TGTGCCAGCTCACCAAATTTGTCGGGGGACGAGCAGTACTTC. It codes for CASSPNLSGDEQYF.

Written as DNA, the CDR3 is TGTGCCATCAGCCTAGCGGGTAGCACAGATACGCAGTATTTT. This encodes CAISLAGSTDTQYF. The chain has TRBV10-3 and TRBJ2-3; 8 bases match TRBD2. Germline V gene data show CDR1 as ENHRY and CDR2 as SYGVKD. Trimming at V came to 6 bases and at J to 0 bases, leaving 2 bases not matched to a gene. The CDR3 totals 14 residues.

The V and J genes are TRBV7-8 and TRBJ2-2, with 10 bases that match TRBD2. Germline values: CDR1 SGHVS, CDR2 FQNEAQ. The CDR3 has 15 residues. V was pared by 3 bases and J by 3 bases, with 1 base of the junction left unmatched. In DNA, the CDR3 is TGTGCCAGCAGCTTTAGCGGGGGGCACACCGGGGAGCTGTTTTTT. Translation: CASSFSGGHTGELFF.

The CDR3 protein is CASSKEGGRGVNTEAFF. The DNA of the CDR3 is TGTGCCAGCAGCAAAGAAGGGGGTCGGGGGGTGAACACTGAAGCTTTCTTT. The J gene is TRBJ1-1, the V gene TRBV21-1. TRBV21-1 is deemed a pseudogene. The CDR3 covers 17 residues.

The chain recombines TRBV27 with TRBJ2-1; D ambiguous. Trimming removed 0 bases at V and 9 bases at J, with 9 bases between. The germline V gene has CDR1 MNHEY and CDR2 SMNVEV (reference sequence). The CDR3 extends over 13 amino acids. The CDR3 DNA follows: TGTGCCAGCAGTTTATCGGCAGGTACTGAGCAGTTCTTC. It translates to CASSLSAGTEQFF.

V gene TRBV7-9 combines with J gene TRBJ2-7, with a tentative D call TRBD1 (6 bases). The CDR3 is 12 residues long. V was trimmed by 5 bases and J by 3 bases, leaving 8 bases between them. CDR1 and CDR2 (germline): SEHNR, FQNEAQ (reference sequence). CDR3 in amino acids: CASSIQGYEQYF. CDR3 nucleotide sequence: TGTGCCAGCAGCATACAGGGCTACGAGCAGTACTTC.

In DNA, the CDR3 is TGCAGCGTCACGCCGGGACAGGGGGTAATAGATACGCAGTATTTT. Residues: CSVTPGQGVIDTQYF. The chain has TRBV29-1 and TRBJ2-3, with 11 bases that match TRBD1. Unmatched junction bases numbered 10, after V lost 6 bases and J lost 5 bases. The CDR3 sequence is 15 residues long. CDR1 SQVTM and CDR2 ANQGSEA come from the germline V gene.

The chain joins TRBV29-1 to TRBJ2-1, with D possibly matching TRBD2 (6 bases). Germline assignment: CDR1 SQVTM and CDR2 ANQGSEA. This CDR3 contains 15 residues. V was trimmed by 2 bases and J by 7 bases, leaving 18 bases between them. DNA of the CDR3: TGCAGCGTTGAAACGACTAGAGCCCCTAGGAATGAGCAGTTCTTC. Translating gives CSVETTRAPRNEQFF.

The rearrangement uses TRBV7-8 and TRBJ1-6; D possibly corresponds to TRBD1 (6 bases). Germline V gene lookup returns CDR1 SGHVS and CDR2 FQNEAQ. V was clipped by 5 bases and J by 3 bases, with 8 bases between them. The CDR3 totals 14 residues. The CDR3 loop reads CASSQQGYNSPLHF. CDR3 in DNA: TGTGCCAGCAGCCAACAGGGCTATAATTCACCCCTCCACTTT.

This clone showed up just a few times. The gene calls are TRBV25-1 and TRBJ2-7, with 7 bases that match TRBD1. Per germline, CDR1 MGHDK and CDR2 SYGVNS. The CDR3 contains 11 residues. With 6 bases clipped from V and 4 bases from J, the junction kept 0 bases outside the gene matches. The CDR3 nucleotides read TGTGCCAGCAGCAGGGGGTACGAGCAGTACTTC. Protein sequence: CASSRGYEQYF.

The V and J genes are TRBV2 and TRBJ1-5, with TRBD1 matching 10 bases. CDR3 length equals 14 residues. Germline trimming cut 4 bases from V and 7 bases from J; bases unmatched to any gene: 4. Germline loops: CDR1 SNHLY, CDR2 FYNNEI. CDR3 DNA: TGTGCCAGCAGTGGGGACAGGGGAGAGCAGCCCCAGCATTTT. This sequence encodes CASSGDRGEQPQHF.

The chain recombines TRBV2 with TRBJ1-3; a possible D gene is TRBD1 (5 bases). The CDR3 sequence is 14 residues long. V lost 7 bases, J lost 0 bases, and 10 bases lay in between. Germline V gene data show CDR1 as SNHLY and CDR2 as FYNNEI. DNA of the CDR3: TGTGCCAGCATCCCAGGGAACTCTGGAAACACCATATATTTT. Its protein product is CASIPGNSGNTIYF.

The gene calls are TRBV19 and TRBJ1-1; no definite D call. Germline V lookup: CDR1 LNHDA, CDR2 SQIVND (reference sequence). The CDR3 contains 14 residues. The ends were cut back, 1 base at V and 11 bases at J, with 17 bases in the middle. The CDR3, as DNA: TGTGCCAGTAGTATAGTAACAGCTACACCGGGGGCTTTCTTT. Protein sequence: CASSIVTATPGAFF.

The chain combines TRBV5-8 with TRBJ1-2; D might be TRBD1 (6 bases). CDR3 length: 13 residues. V was cut by 6 bases and J by 7 bases, with 16 bases left in between. CDR1 is SGHTS, CDR2 YDEGEE, per germline. The CDR3 nucleotides read TGTGCCAGCACCAAGCGGAACAGGGCTGGCTACACCTTC. Encoded protein: CASTKRNRAGYTF.

The rearrangement links TRBV6-6 to TRBJ2-7; 9 bases match TRBD2. V lost 6 bases, J lost 1 base, and 7 bases stayed unmatched. Germline CDR1 and CDR2: MNHNY and SVGAGI (reference sequence). This CDR3 is 15 amino acids long. The CDR3, as DNA: TGTGCCAGCAGAGCCCCGACTAGCGGATCCTACGAGCAGTACTTC. Amino acid sequence: CASRAPTSGSYEQYF.

The count of this clone is one. The rearrangement links TRBV7-9 to TRBJ2-7; 12 bases map to TRBD2. V was clipped by 3 bases and J by 0 bases; unmatched bases: 12. The CDR3 is made up of 19 amino acids. Germline V CDR1 and CDR2: SEHNR, FQNEAQ (reference sequence). The DNA for the CDR3 is TGTGCCAGCAGCTTGGCGGGGACTAGCGGGCTTTCGAGCTCCTACGAGCAGTACTTC. Its protein product is CASSLAGTSGLSSSYEQYF.

The chain carries TRBV18 and TRBJ1-5; no clear D gene. CDR3 length: 13 residues. Trimming left V 2 bases short and J 3 bases short, with 5 bases between. Germline V gene data show CDR1 as KGHSH and CDR2 as LQKENI. CDR3 nucleotide sequence: TGTGCCAGCTCACCAGGCATCAATCAGCCCCAGCATTTT. Residues: CASSPGINQPQHF. The full variable domain, completed using reference TRBV18 and TRBJ1-5, is NAGVMQNPRHLVRRRGQEARLRCSPMKGHSHVYWYRQLPEEGLKFMVYLQKENIIDESGMPKERFSAEFPKEGPSILRIQQVVRGDSAAYFCASSPGINQPQHFGDGTRLSIL.

Only one count was recorded for this clone. The CDR3 is CASSSPIGTGANEQYF. The CDR3 coding sequence is TGTGCCAGCAGTTCGCCGATCGGGACAGGGGCTAACGAGCAGTACTTC. The gene calls are TRBV27 and TRBJ2-7; 10 nucleotides align to TRBD1. CDR3 length equals 16 residues. CDR1 and CDR2 from the germline V gene are MNHEY and SMNVEV (reference sequence). Trimming removed 4 bases from V and 5 bases from J; junction bases left unmatched: 11.

This clone appeared a few times. Its ends do not fully match the called genes, so a read error is possible. The chain recombines TRBV3-1 (or the pseudogene TRBV3-2) with TRBJ2-5, with 9 bases aligning to TRBD2. This CDR3 has 16 residues. Germline lookup yields CDR1 LGHDT and CDR2 YNNKEL (reference sequence). The CDR3 region has the DNA TGTGCGAGCAAGGGTTTTAGACTAGCGGTCCGAGAGACCCAGTACTTC. Its protein is CASKGFRLAVRETQYF.

The table lists this clone with a count of one. V is TRBV10-3 and J is TRBJ2-7; D remains unclear. The length of the CDR3 is 12 residues. V was shortened by 2 bases and J by 6 bases, with 8 bases between the two germline ends. Germline V CDR1 and CDR2: ENHRY, SYGVKD. The CDR3 protein is CAISEGLREQYF. The CDR3 DNA follows: TGTGCCATCAGTGAGGGGCTCCGCGAGCAGTACTTC.

The chain couples TRBV6-6 to TRBJ1-2; 8 bases align to TRBD1. V shed 0 bases and J 7 bases; nucleotides not matched to a gene: 7. Germline V CDR1 and CDR2: MNHNY, SVGAGI (reference sequence). CDR3 length equals 15 residues. CDR3 amino acids: CASSYSGTGSRGYTF. The CDR3 bases are TGTGCCAGCAGTTACTCTGGGACAGGATCCCGTGGCTACACCTTC.

This clone occurred once. The V and J genes are TRBV4-1 and TRBJ1-2; 7 bases match TRBD1. The length of the CDR3 is 14 residues. From germline, CDR1 is MGHRA and CDR2 YSYEKL. V shed 2 bases, J shed 8 bases, and the junction held 8 bases outside the gene matches. The DNA of the CDR3 is TGCGCCAGCAGCCAAACCACAGGGGTAAGGGGCTACACCTTC. Translated, it gives CASSQTTGVRGYTF.